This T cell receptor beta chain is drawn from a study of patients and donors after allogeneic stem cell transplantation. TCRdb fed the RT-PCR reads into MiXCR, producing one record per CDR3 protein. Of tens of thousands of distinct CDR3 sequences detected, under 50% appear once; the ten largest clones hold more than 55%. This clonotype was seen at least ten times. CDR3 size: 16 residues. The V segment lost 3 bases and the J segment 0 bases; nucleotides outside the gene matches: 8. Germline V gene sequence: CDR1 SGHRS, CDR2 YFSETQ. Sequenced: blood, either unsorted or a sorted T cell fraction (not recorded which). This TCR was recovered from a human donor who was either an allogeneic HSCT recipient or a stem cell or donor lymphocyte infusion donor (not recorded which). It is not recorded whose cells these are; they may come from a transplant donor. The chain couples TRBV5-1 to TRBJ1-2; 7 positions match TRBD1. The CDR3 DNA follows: TGCGCCAGCAGCTCACGACAGGGACGATCTAACTATGGCTACACCTTC. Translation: CASSSRQGRSNYGYTF.